This T cell receptor (beta chain) was recovered during a study of T cells after yellow fever vaccination. Regarding the study as a whole: At around 96% for CD4 and approximately 88% for CD8, most primary-vaccination clones showed up again after the booster. A small share of clonotypes appeared in both CD4 and CD8 compartments. There was a possibility that FACS-sorted repertoires contained abundant clonotypes contaminating from the bulk population.

This clonotype was seen a handful of times. What it recognizes is unknown. As TCR cDNA was made by 5'RACE template switching, a universal primer site and UMIs were added. TCRdb passed the 5' RACE reads through MiXCR, listing each CDR3 protein once. The sample has about 360,000 distinct CDR3 sequences, around 6.4% seen once. This CDR3 region has 16 residues. V lost 3 bases and J lost 6, with 21 bases in between. This sample comprised PBMCs, obtained 5 days after the yellow fever booster vaccination. The gene calls are TRBV12-3 or TRBV12-4 and TRBJ2-7; D tentatively fits TRBD1 or TRBD2 (5 bases each). This sequence originates from a man aged 25-45 years who received the YFV17D yellow fever vaccine. This CDR3 reads CASSFVQEPSGGEQYF. CDR3 DNA: TGTGCCAGCAGTTTCGTACAGGAGCCATCTGGGGGCGAGCAGTACTTC.